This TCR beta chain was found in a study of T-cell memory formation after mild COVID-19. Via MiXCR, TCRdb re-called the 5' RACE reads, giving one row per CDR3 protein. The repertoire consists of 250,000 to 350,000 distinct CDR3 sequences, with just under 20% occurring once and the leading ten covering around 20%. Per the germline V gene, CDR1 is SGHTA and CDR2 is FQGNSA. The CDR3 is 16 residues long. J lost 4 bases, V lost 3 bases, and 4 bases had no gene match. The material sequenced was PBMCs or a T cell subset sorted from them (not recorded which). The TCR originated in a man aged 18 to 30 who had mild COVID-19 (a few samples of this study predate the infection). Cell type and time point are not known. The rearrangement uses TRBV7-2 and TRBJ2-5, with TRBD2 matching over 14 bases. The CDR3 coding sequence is TGTGCCAGCAGCTTCGGACTAGCGGGGGGCCTAGAGACCCAGTACTTC. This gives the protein CASSFGLAGGLETQYF.